In this sample, the clone carrying this T cell receptor (beta chain) turned up a few times. The V end was cut by 4 bases, the J end by 1 base, with 11 bases between. The CDR3 spans 14 residues. CDR1 SGHRS and CDR2 YFSETQ come from the germline V gene. These data are taken from a study of blood T cell repertoires in COVID-19. Study background: Samples of COVID-19 (acute and convalescent) were obtained from the United States, Italy and Spain. Sample material is recorded as cDNA or gDNA derived from T cells, B-cell-depleted T cells, or PBMCs.

Data came from immunoSEQ multiplex PCR; TCRdb stores just in-frame clones and leaves some out. Of roughly 150,000 clones listed, around 82% were seen once; the top ten hold approximately 11%. This TCR was recovered from a man aged 60 to 69 with active or convalescent COVID-19. V is TRBV5-1 and J is TRBJ1-1; D not certain. The sample comprised peripheral blood. The CDR3 DNA follows: TGCGCCAGCAGCCTTTCGGGTGAGAACACTGAAGCTTTCTTT. Translating gives CASSLSGENTEAFF.